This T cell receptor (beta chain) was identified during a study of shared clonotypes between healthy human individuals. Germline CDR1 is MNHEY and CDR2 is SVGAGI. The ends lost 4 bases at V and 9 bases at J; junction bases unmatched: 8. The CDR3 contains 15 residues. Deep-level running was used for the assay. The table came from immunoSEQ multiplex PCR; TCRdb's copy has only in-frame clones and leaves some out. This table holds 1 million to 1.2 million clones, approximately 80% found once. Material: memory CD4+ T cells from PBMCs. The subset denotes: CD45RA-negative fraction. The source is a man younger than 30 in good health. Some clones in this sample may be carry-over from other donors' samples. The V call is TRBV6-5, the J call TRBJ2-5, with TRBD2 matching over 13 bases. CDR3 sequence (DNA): TGTGCCAGCAGTTCACTAGCGGGAGGGTCCTCGGCCCAGTACTTC. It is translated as CASSSLAGGSSAQYF.